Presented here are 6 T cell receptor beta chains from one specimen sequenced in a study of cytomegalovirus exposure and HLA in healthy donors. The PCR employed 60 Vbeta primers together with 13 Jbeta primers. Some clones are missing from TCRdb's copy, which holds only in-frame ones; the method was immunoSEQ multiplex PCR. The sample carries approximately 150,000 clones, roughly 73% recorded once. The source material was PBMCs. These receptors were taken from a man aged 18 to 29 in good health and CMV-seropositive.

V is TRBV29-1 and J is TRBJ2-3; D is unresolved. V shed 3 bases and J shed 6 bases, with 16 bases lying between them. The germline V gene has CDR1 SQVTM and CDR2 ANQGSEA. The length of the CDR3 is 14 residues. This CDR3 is CSVERGDRDDTQYF. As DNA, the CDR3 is TGCAGCGTTGAGAGAGGAGATAGAGACGATACGCAGTATTTT.

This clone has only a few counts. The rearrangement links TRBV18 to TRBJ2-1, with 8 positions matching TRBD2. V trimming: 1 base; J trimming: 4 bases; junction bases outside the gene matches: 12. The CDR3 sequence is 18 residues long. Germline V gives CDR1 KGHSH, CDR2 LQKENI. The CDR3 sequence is CASSPQNRGIAGYNEQFF. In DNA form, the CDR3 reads TGTGCCAGCTCACCACAAAACAGAGGTATAGCGGGATACAATGAGCAGTTCTTC. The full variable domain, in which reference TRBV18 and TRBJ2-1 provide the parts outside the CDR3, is NAGVMQNPRHLVRRRGQEARLRCSPMKGHSHVYWYRQLPEEGLKFMVYLQKENIIDESGMPKERFSAEFPKEGPSILRIQQVVRGDSAAYFCASSPQNRGIAGYNEQFFGPGTRLTVL.

The CDR3 DNA follows: TGTGCCAGCAGCAAGACTAGCGGGAGGCTTAGCTCCTACGAGCAGTACTTC. Translating gives CASSKTSGRLSSYEQYF. The rearrangement joins TRBV11-1 to TRBJ2-7, with 13 positions matching TRBD2. The CDR3 has 17 residues. With 5 bases clipped from V and 0 bases from J, the junction kept 7 bases outside the gene matches. Germline V gene sequence: CDR1 SGHAT, CDR2 FQDESV (reference sequence).

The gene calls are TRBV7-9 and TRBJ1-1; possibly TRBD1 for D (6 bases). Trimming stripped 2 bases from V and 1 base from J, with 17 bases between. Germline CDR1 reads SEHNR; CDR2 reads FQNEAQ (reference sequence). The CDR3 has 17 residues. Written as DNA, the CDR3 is TGTGCCAGCAGCTTAAAACAGGGTTTTTATGGGAACACTGAAGCTTTCTTT. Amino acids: CASSLKQGFYGNTEAFF.

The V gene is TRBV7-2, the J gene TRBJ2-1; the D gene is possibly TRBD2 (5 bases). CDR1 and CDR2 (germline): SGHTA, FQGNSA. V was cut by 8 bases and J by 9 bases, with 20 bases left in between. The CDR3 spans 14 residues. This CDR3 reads CASRDQGLPGEQFF. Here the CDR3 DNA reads TGTGCCAGCCGAGATCAAGGACTCCCCGGTGAGCAGTTCTTC.

CDR3 amino acids: CASSFQGYSGANVLTF. The DNA of the CDR3 is TGTGCCAGCAGTTTTCAGGGGTACTCTGGGGCCAACGTCCTGACTTTC. This rearrangement joins TRBV11-2 to TRBJ2-6, with TRBD1 as a possible D gene (6 bases). V lost 6 bases and J 0 bases, leaving 12 bases between the germline ends. Germline values: CDR1 SGHAT, CDR2 FQNNGV. This CDR3 is built from 16 residues.